The present entry profiles one T cell receptor beta chain with its context. What it binds is unknown. The use of a sample-barcoded 5' primer and a J-beta primer mix characterized a second PCR of roughly 6 to 11 cycles. All cDNA molecules were each tagged by a template-switch adaptor with 12 random nucleotides. Each CDR3 protein gets one entry after TCRdb re-called the 5' RACE reads with MiXCR. Of roughly 560,000 distinct CDR3 sequences detected, about 24% appear once; the ten largest clones hold less than 9%. This sample is part of a study of blood T cells in healthy people across ages. Study outcomes and limitations: PBMCs were not sorted, which prevented a conclusive comparison of naive versus antigen-experienced cells.

These same records also appear under a second study, on T cells of mothers and their children.

The sample comprised blood. This receptor was obtained from a boy between 5 and 17 years old in good health.

The CDR3 nucleotides read TGTGCCAGCAGGGCGGGACAGTACTACGAGCAGTACTTC. Translation gives CASRAGQYYEQYF. This chain links TRBV7-9 with TRBJ2-7, with TRBD1 as a possible D gene (7 bases). Germline lookup yields CDR1 SEHNR and CDR2 FQNEAQ (reference sequence). This CDR3 is 13 amino acids long. Trimming shortened V by 6 bases and J by 3 bases, and 12 bases separated the two germline ends.